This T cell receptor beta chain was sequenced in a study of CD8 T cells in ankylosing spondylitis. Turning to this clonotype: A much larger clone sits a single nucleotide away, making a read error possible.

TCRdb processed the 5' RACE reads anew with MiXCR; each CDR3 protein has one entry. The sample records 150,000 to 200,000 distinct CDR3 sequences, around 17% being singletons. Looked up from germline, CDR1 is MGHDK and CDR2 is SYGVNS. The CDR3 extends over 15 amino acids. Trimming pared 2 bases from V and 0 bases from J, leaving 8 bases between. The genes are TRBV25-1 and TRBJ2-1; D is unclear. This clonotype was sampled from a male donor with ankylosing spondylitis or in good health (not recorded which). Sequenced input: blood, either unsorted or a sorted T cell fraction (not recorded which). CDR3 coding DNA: TGTGCCAGCAGTGAAGGGTTACACTCCTACAATGAGCAGTTCTTC. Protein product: CASSEGLHSYNEQFF.